Listed here are 17 T cell receptor beta chains from one sample, sequenced in a study of Graves' ophthalmopathy and Graves' hyperthyroidism. RNA transcripts provided the template for amplifying TCR beta CDR3 regions. First-round RT-PCR with HTBI primers preceded a second-round multiplex PCR. TCRdb passed the multiplex PCR reads through MiXCR, listing each CDR3 protein once. The sample consists of 360,000 or so distinct CDR3 sequences, around 19% of them appearing once. The sample comprised peripheral blood. These receptor sequences come from a woman aged 18-30 years with Graves' ophthalmopathy.

The V and J genes are TRBV25-1 and TRBJ2-2; TRBD1 might be the D (5 bases). Germline CDR1 reads MGHDK; CDR2 reads SYGVNS. The CDR3 consists of 15 residues. V was cut by 2 bases and J by 9 bases, with 16 bases left in between. The CDR3 spells CASSELGDSPRELFF. In DNA form, the CDR3 reads TGTGCCAGCAGTGAACTGGGCGACAGCCCCAGGGAGCTGTTTTTT. The full variable domain, rest sourced from reference TRBV25-1 and TRBJ2-2, is EADIYQTPRYLVIGTGKKITLECSQTMGHDKMYWYQQDPGMELHLIHYSYGVNSTEKGDLSSESTVSRIRTEHFPLTLESARPSHTSQYLCASSELGDSPRELFFGEGSRLTVL.

The chain is built from TRBV10-3 and TRBJ2-5, with TRBD1 as a possible D gene (5 bases). Germline CDR1 and CDR2: ENHRY and SYGVKD. The length of the CDR3 is 18 residues. Trimming stripped 0 bases from V and 0 bases from J, with 17 bases between. CDR3: CAISESYKDTQYQETQYF. CDR3 bases: TGTGCCATCAGTGAGTCGTATAAGGACACCCAGTACCAAGAGACCCAGTACTTC.

This rearrangement joins TRBV2 to TRBJ2-7; 15 nucleotides line up with TRBD2. CDR3 size: 15 residues. V was pared by 8 bases and J by 6 bases, with 8 bases of the junction left unmatched. Germline loops: CDR1 SNHLY, CDR2 FYNNEI. CDR3 residues: CASQTGTSGRSEQYF. CDR3 bases: TGTGCCAGCCAAACCGGGACTAGCGGGAGGAGCGAGCAGTACTTC.

The table lists this clonotype with many counts. This chain uses TRBV7-2 with TRBJ1-2; D might be TRBD1 (5 bases). From germline, CDR1 is SGHTA and CDR2 FQGNSA. Trimming left V 2 bases short and J 4 bases short, with 8 bases between. The CDR3 runs to 13 residues. The CDR3 reads CASSLSGAYGYTF. The CDR3 nucleotides read TGTGCCAGCAGCTTAAGCGGGGCCTATGGCTACACCTTC.

This clonotype was recorded many times. This chain links TRBV4-3 with TRBJ2-2, with 8 bases identical to TRBD2. V was clipped by 0 bases and J by 4 bases; unmatched bases: 4. From germline, CDR1 is LGHNA and CDR2 YSLEER. CDR3 length: 16 amino acids. The CDR3 spells CASSQEPGGGTGELFF. CDR3 in DNA: TGCGCCAGCAGCCAAGAGCCGGGAGGGGGCACCGGGGAGCTGTTTTTT.

The table lists this clonotype with many counts. The V call is TRBV7-2, the J call TRBJ1-5; D ambiguous. Per the germline V gene, CDR1 is SGHTA and CDR2 is FQGNSA. The length of the CDR3 is 14 residues. V was trimmed by 3 bases and J by 3 bases, leaving 9 bases between them. The CDR3 DNA reads as TGTGCCAGCAGCTTGAGGGCCTTCAATCAGCCCCAGCATTTT. Translating it yields CASSLRAFNQPQHF.

This clonotype came up many times. This chain joins TRBV12-3 or TRBV12-4 and TRBJ1-1; a possible D gene is TRBD1 (5 bases). The CDR3 length is 11 residues. Trimming took 6 bases from V and 8 from J, leaving 10 bases between them. Written as DNA, the CDR3 is TGTGCCAGCAGAATAAAGGGGGAAGCTTTCTTT. It is translated as CASRIKGEAFF.

There are many counts of this clonotype. The chain has TRBV6-2 or TRBV6-3 and TRBJ1-1; D perhaps matches TRBD1 (5 bases). Germline lookup yields CDR1 MNHEY and CDR2 SVGEGT. The CDR3 is made up of 14 amino acids. V gave up 6 bases and J gave up 6 bases, with 17 bases separating them. Here the CDR3 reads CASSADTLRAEAFF. The CDR3 region has the DNA TGTGCCAGCAGCGCGGACACACTTAGGGCTGAAGCTTTCTTT.

This clonotype was counted at least ten times. This sequence joins TRBV28 and TRBJ2-7; D perhaps matches TRBD2 (5 bases). This CDR3 has 14 amino acids. Germline CDR1 reads MDHEN; CDR2 reads SYDVKM. V shed 2 bases and J shed 2 bases, with 10 bases lying between them. For the CDR3, the DNA is TGTGCCAGCAGTTTACAGCGGACCACCTACGAGCAGTACTTC. Residues: CASSLQRTTYEQYF.

This clonotype occurred many times. The V and J genes are TRBV20-1 and TRBJ1-5, with D perhaps TRBD1 (6 bases). The CDR3 is made up of 14 amino acids. Germline V gene lookup returns CDR1 DFQATT and CDR2 SNEGSKA (reference sequence). V was shortened by 3 bases and J by 0 bases, with 9 bases between the two germline ends. CDR3 nucleotide sequence: TGCAGTGCTAGCAAGGGGGTTAGCAATCAGCCCCAGCATTTT. This gives the protein CSASKGVSNQPQHF.

This clonotype occurred many times. This chain connects TRBV2 to TRBJ1-2, with D perhaps matching TRBD1 (5 bases). This CDR3 region has 14 residues. Germline CDR1 and CDR2: SNHLY and FYNNEI. V was cut by 6 bases and J by 6 bases, with 17 bases left in between. CDR3 sequence: CASRWTDTEDGYTF. In nucleotides, the CDR3 is TGTGCCAGCAGGTGGACGGACACCGAAGATGGCTACACCTTC.

The chain combines TRBV12-3 or TRBV12-4 with TRBJ1-2; D might be TRBD1 (6 bases). The CDR3 is made up of 16 amino acids. V lost 5 bases, J lost 6 bases, and 22 bases lay in between. The chain's CDR3 is CASSRTAGQYSNGYTF. The CDR3 region has the DNA TGTGCCAGCAGTCGGACCGCCGGACAGTACTCTAATGGCTACACCTTC.

This clonotype was found many times. V and J are TRBV6-2 or TRBV6-3 and TRBJ1-2; unclear D gene. Germline V gene sequence: CDR1 MNHEY, CDR2 SVGEGT. The CDR3 loop spans 13 amino acids. The germline V and J ends were trimmed by 8 bases and 3 bases, with 13 bases remaining between them. The CDR3 sequence is CASATNRDYGYTF. CDR3 sequence (DNA): TGTGCCAGCGCAACGAACCGGGACTATGGCTACACCTTC.

The V gene is TRBV4-1, the J gene TRBJ1-2, with D unclear. With 0 bases removed from V and 1 base from J, the gap between germline ends came to 12 bases. CDR3 size: 16 residues. CDR1 and CDR2 from the germline V gene are MGHRA and YSYEKL. This CDR3 is CASSQDTTRVNYGYTF. The CDR3 DNA reads as TGCGCCAGCAGCCAAGATACAACACGCGTTAACTATGGCTACACCTTC.

This clonotype was seen repeatedly, ten times or more. This chain joins TRBV12-3 or TRBV12-4 and TRBJ1-6; D is ambiguous. Between the trimmed V and J ends, which lost 5 bases and 7 bases, there was a span of 18 bases. The length of the CDR3 is 16 residues. The CDR3 DNA sequence: TGTGCCAGCAGTGTCGCTACCGGGAACCAAAATTCACCCCTCCACTTT. It translates to CASSVATGNQNSPLHF.

This clonotype was seen repeatedly, ten times or more. The chain recombines TRBV6-5 with TRBJ2-7, with D perhaps matching TRBD1 or TRBD2 (5 bases each). The V gene's germline CDR1 is MNHEY and CDR2 SVGAGI. V lost 0 bases and J lost 3, with 12 bases in between. CDR3 length equals 15 residues. CDR3 residues: CASSYSPGQNYEQYF. The CDR3, as DNA: TGTGCCAGCAGTTACTCGCCGGGGCAGAACTACGAGCAGTACTTC.

Many counts were recorded for this clonotype. This chain connects TRBV12-3 or TRBV12-4 to TRBJ2-7, with 15 positions matching TRBD2. The CDR3 totals 20 residues. J lost 1 base, V lost 0 bases, and 10 bases had no gene match. Here the CDR3 DNA reads TGTGCCAGCAGTTTAGCGCGGTCTAGGACTAGCGGGGGGGGTTCCTACGAGCAGTACTTC. Amino acid sequence: CASSLARSRTSGGGSYEQYF.